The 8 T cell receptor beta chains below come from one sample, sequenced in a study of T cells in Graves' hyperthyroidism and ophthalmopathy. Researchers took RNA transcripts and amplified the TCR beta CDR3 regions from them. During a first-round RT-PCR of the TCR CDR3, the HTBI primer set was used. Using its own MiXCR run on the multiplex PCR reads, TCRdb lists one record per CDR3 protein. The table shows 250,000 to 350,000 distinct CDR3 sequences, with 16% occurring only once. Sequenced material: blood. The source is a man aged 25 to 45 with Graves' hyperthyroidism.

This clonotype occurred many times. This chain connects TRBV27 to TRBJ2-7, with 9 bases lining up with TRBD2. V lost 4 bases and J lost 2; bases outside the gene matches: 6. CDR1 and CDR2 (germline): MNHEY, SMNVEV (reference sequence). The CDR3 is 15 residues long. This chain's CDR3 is CASSSGRGGTYEQYF. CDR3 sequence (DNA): TGTGCCAGCAGTTCGGGGCGGGGGGGGACCTACGAGCAGTACTTC.

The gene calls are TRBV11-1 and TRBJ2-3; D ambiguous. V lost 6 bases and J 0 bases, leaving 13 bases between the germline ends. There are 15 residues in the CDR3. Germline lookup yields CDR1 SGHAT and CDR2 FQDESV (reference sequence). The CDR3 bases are TGTGCCAGCAGAGCAGCCGGAGCGAGCACAGATACGCAGTATTTT. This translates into CASRAAGASTDTQYF.

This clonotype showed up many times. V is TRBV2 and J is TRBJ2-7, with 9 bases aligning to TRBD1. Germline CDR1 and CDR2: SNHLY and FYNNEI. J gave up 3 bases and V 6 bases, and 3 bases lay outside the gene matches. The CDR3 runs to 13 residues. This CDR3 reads CASRTGGNYEQYF. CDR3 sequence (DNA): TGTGCCAGCAGGACAGGGGGAAACTACGAGCAGTACTTC. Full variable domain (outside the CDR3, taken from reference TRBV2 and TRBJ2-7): EPEVTQTPSHQVTQMGQEVILRCVPISNHLYFYWYRQILGQKVEFLVSFYNNEISEKSEIFDDQFSVERPDGSNFTLKIRSTKLEDSAMYFCASRTGGNYEQYFGPGTRLTVT.

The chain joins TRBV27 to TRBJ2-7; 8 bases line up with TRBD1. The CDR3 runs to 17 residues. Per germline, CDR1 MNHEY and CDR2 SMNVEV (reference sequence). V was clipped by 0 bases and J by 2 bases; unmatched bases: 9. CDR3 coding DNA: TGTGCCAGCAGTTTATCTTTATCCTGGACAGGGACCTACGAGCAGTACTTC. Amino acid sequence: CASSLSLSWTGTYEQYF.

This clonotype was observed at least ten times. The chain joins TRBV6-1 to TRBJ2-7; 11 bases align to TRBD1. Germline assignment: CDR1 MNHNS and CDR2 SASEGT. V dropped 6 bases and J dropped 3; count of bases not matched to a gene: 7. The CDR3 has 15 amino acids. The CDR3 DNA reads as TGTGCCAGCAGGGCCCTGGGACAGGGGGGCTACGAGCAGTACTTC. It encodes CASRALGQGGYEQYF.

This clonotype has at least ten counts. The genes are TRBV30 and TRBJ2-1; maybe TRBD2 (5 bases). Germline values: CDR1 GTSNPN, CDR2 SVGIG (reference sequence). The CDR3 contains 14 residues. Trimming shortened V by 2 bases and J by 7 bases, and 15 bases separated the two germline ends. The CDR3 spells CAWSLPSIRNEQFF. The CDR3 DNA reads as TGTGCCTGGAGTCTTCCTAGCATTAGGAATGAGCAGTTCTTC.

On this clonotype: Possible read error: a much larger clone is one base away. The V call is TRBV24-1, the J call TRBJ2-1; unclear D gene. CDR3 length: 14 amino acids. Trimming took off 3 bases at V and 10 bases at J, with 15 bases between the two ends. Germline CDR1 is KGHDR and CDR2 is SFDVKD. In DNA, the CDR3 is TGTGCCACCAGTGATCCCGGACGGGCTAACGAGCAGTTCTTC. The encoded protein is CATSDPGRANEQFF.

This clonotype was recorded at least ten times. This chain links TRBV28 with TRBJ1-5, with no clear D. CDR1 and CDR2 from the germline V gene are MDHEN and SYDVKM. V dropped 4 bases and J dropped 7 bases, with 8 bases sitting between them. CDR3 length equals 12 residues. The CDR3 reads CASSSQDQPQHF. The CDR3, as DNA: TGTGCCAGCAGTTCCCAAGACCAGCCCCAGCATTTT. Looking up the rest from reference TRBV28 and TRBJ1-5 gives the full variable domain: DVKVTQSSRYLVKRTGEKVFLECVQDMDHENMFWYRQDPGLGLRLIYFSYDVKMKEKGDIPEGYSVSREKKERFSLILESASTNQTSMYLCASSSQDQPQHFGDGTRLSIL.